Below are 20 T cell receptor beta chains sequenced from a single sample in a study of blood T cell repertoires in COVID-19. Data came from immunoSEQ multiplex PCR; TCRdb stores just in-frame clones and leaves some out. The sample carries about 240,000 clones, 86% recorded once. The sample consisted of peripheral blood. These receptors came from a man aged 55 to 70 with acute or convalescent COVID-19.

This clone was counted at least ten times. V usage is TRBV6-5 and J usage is TRBJ1-5; D possibly corresponds to TRBD1 (6 bases). The length of the CDR3 is 13 residues. Trimming cost V 2 bases and J 7 bases, with 9 bases left between them. The V gene's germline CDR1 is MNHEY and CDR2 SVGAGI. The CDR3 sequence: CASSYRGGQPQHF. The CDR3, as DNA: TGTGCCAGCAGTTACAGGGGGGGCCAGCCCCAGCATTTT.

V is TRBV6-6 and J is TRBJ1-5; weak D call: TRBD1 (5 bases). Per the germline V gene, CDR1 is MNHNY and CDR2 is SVGAGI (reference sequence). Trimming pared 4 bases from V and 2 bases from J, leaving 12 bases between. This CDR3 is 15 amino acids long. DNA for the CDR3: TGTGCCAGCAGTTCACTCCCCAGGGGCAATCAGCCCCAGCATTTT. Protein product: CASSSLPRGNQPQHF.

A single count supports this clone. The CDR3 loop is CASSPGQNQPQHF. DNA for the CDR3: TGTGCCAGCAGCCCAGGACAGAATCAGCCCCAGCATTTT. This sequence joins TRBV28 and TRBJ1-5, with D possibly TRBD1 on 6 matching bases. V lost 6 bases to trimming and J lost 4 bases, with 10 bases between them. CDR3 length equals 13 residues. Germline assignment: CDR1 MDHEN and CDR2 SYDVKM.

The gene calls are TRBV12-5 and TRBJ1-1, with D hard to call. The CDR3 totals 11 residues. Germline lookup yields CDR1 LGHNT and CDR2 FRNRAP. V was pared by 4 bases and J by 7 bases, with 7 bases between. The CDR3 coding sequence is TGTGCTAGTGGTTCGCCGGGTGAAGCTTTCTTT. Its protein product is CASGSPGEAFF.

The chain recombines TRBV9 with TRBJ1-5; TRBD1 matches at 7 bases. The germline gives CDR1 SGDLS, CDR2 YYNGEE. V shed 3 bases and J 4 bases; nucleotides not matched to a gene: 4. The CDR3 contains 14 residues. The CDR3 sequence is CASSGSGGNQPQHF. The CDR3 nucleotides are TGTGCCAGCAGCGGCTCAGGGGGTAATCAGCCCCAGCATTTT.

This chain links TRBV28 with TRBJ2-3; TRBD2 agrees at 7 bases. Germline loops: CDR1 MDHEN, CDR2 SYDVKM. The length of the CDR3 is 17 residues. J gave up 3 bases and V 4 bases, and 13 bases lay outside the gene matches. CDR3 sequence reads: CASSSLVGSSGTDTQYF. For the CDR3, the DNA is TGTGCCAGCAGTTCCCTAGTCGGGTCTAGCGGTACAGATACGCAGTATTTT.

This clone was observed a single time. This chain links TRBV11-3 with TRBJ2-7; unclear D gene. The CDR3 has 13 residues. V lost 6 bases, J lost 2 bases, and 11 bases lay in between. Germline CDR1 is SGHNT and CDR2 is YENEEA. The CDR3 DNA is TGTGCCAGCAGTGCGATTACTACCTACGAGCAGTACTTC. It encodes CASSAITTYEQYF.

The V call is TRBV7-2, the J call TRBJ2-5; 7 bases are shared with TRBD1. The CDR3 runs to 13 residues. The V gene's germline CDR1 is SGHTA and CDR2 FQGNSA. J was trimmed by 4 bases and V by 5 bases; bases with no gene match: 4. The CDR3 DNA follows: TGTGCCAGCAGCGCAGGGGGTCCAGAGACCCAGTACTTC. Its protein is CASSAGGPETQYF.

V gene TRBV7-8 combines with J gene TRBJ1-1, with TRBD1 matching 8 bases. The J segment lost 6 bases and the V segment lost 5 bases, leaving 11 bases of the junction unmatched. The germline V gene encodes CDR1 SGHVS and CDR2 FQNEAQ. There are 15 residues in the CDR3. DNA for the CDR3: TGTGCCAGCAGCCATGGACAGGGAGAAGTCCCTGAAGCTTTCTTT. It yields the protein CASSHGQGEVPEAFF.

This chain links TRBV6-2 or TRBV6-3 with TRBJ2-1; TRBD2 agrees at 12 bases. The junction had 17 bases not matched to a gene; V was cut back by 6 bases and J by 8 bases. The CDR3 runs to 18 residues. Germline V gives CDR1 MNHEY, CDR2 SVGEGT. The CDR3 here is CASSKSSLAGGKRDEQFF. DNA for the CDR3: TGTGCCAGCAGCAAATCGTCCCTAGCGGGGGGGAAGAGGGATGAGCAGTTCTTC.

The rearrangement joins TRBV6-5 to TRBJ1-2; 8 bases are a match to TRBD1. Germline V gene data show CDR1 as MNHEY and CDR2 as SVGAGI. Trimming at V came to 0 bases and at J to 7 bases, leaving 4 bases not matched to a gene. The CDR3 contains 14 residues. The CDR3 DNA reads TGTGCCAGCAGTTACTCAGGGACAGGCTTTGGCTACACCTTC. Translated, it gives CASSYSGTGFGYTF.

The V and J genes are TRBV29-1 and TRBJ2-7; TRBD2 agrees at 9 bases. CDR3 length equals 17 residues. CDR1 and CDR2 from the germline V gene are SQVTM and ANQGSEA. V lost 1 base to trimming and J lost 0 bases; unmatched junction nucleotides: 10. CDR3 DNA: TGCAGCGTTGAAGTTGGTAGCGGGAGTTGGCTCTCCTACGAGCAGTACTTC. Translating it yields CSVEVGSGSWLSYEQYF.

The V call is TRBV7-2, the J call TRBJ1-6, with D maybe TRBD1 (6 bases). Germline CDR1 reads SGHTA; CDR2 reads FQGNSA. V was cut by 4 bases and J by 10 bases, with 17 bases left in between. The CDR3 sequence is 15 residues long. The CDR3 nucleotides read TGTGCCAGCAGCTCACAACAGGGTCGGAACTCACCCCTCCACTTT. It encodes CASSSQQGRNSPLHF.

The chain is built from TRBV12-3 or TRBV12-4 and TRBJ1-2; D remains ambiguous. The CDR3 has 13 amino acids. Between the trimmed V and J ends, which lost 4 bases and 5 bases, there was a span of 11 bases. CDR3 loop: CASSSIQTYGYTF. The CDR3 DNA is TGTGCCAGCAGTTCGATACAGACGTATGGCTACACCTTC.

This rearrangement joins TRBV24-1 to TRBJ2-1, with 7 positions matching TRBD2. The CDR3 is 18 amino acids. Trimming took 0 bases from V and 4 from J; bases not matched to a gene: 11. Per the germline V gene, CDR1 is KGHDR and CDR2 is SFDVKD. CDR3 sequence reads: CATSDLSSSGGPYNEQFF. The CDR3 coding sequence is TGTGCCACCAGTGATTTGTCCTCTAGCGGAGGCCCTTACAATGAGCAGTTCTTC.

This clone was recorded only once. This chain links TRBV29-1 with TRBJ2-1, with a possible D match to TRBD1 (7 bases). This CDR3 region has 15 residues. Germline assignment: CDR1 SQVTM and CDR2 ANQGSEA. Trimming shortened V by 7 bases and J by 0 bases, and 16 bases separated the two germline ends. CDR3 coding DNA: TGCAGCGAAGGAGGGGGCCCTTTCTCCTACAATGAGCAGTTCTTC. Amino acids: CSEGGGPFSYNEQFF.

Of note for this clone: Other nucleotide sequences in the sample specify the same CDR3. The CDR3 DNA is TGTGCCAGTAGTCTTCTAGCGGGAGGGGGCACAGATACGCAGTATTTT. It translates to CASSLLAGGGTDTQYF. This chain uses TRBV19 with TRBJ2-3; 12 bases map to TRBD2. Germline CDR1 is LNHDA and CDR2 is SQIVND (reference sequence). V lost 5 bases to trimming and J lost 1 base; unmatched junction nucleotides: 4. The CDR3 has 16 residues.

J is TRBJ1-5 and V is TRBV6-5; 7 bases agree with TRBD1. V lost 2 bases to trimming and J lost 6 bases; unmatched junction nucleotides: 7. Germline V gene lookup returns CDR1 MNHEY and CDR2 SVGAGI. This CDR3 region has 15 residues. Written as DNA, the CDR3 is TGTGCCAGCAGTTACCTCGACAGGGATGGTCAGCCCCAGCATTTT. Translation: CASSYLDRDGQPQHF.

The chain couples TRBV5-5 to TRBJ1-5; 9 nucleotides match TRBD1. Germline CDR1 SGHKS, CDR2 YYEKEE (reference sequence). This CDR3 contains 14 residues. The trim removed 3 bases at V and 7 bases at J, leaving 5 bases unmatched. CDR3 DNA sequence: TGTGCCAGCAGCTCAAGCACAGGGGGCCAGCCCCAGCATTTT. It specifies CASSSSTGGQPQHF.

The chain links TRBV27 to TRBJ1-5; D is possibly TRBD1 (5 bases). Trimming stripped 5 bases from V and 6 bases from J, with 14 bases between. The CDR3 has 14 amino acids. Germline V lookup: CDR1 MNHEY, CDR2 SMNVEV (reference sequence). The CDR3 nucleotides are TGTGCCAGCAGTCCCAGGGACTACGGTCAGCCCCAGCATTTT. Translation: CASSPRDYGQPQHF.